This section outlines one TCR beta chain sequence together with its context. What it binds is not known. This entry belongs to a study of T cell responses to AZD1222 COVID-19 vaccine. Broader study findings: Repertoire sampling occurred only after the peak T cell response. Spike regions recognized by vaccine-associated CD4 TCRs spanned the protein, led by 160-218 and 743-854. At study baseline, merely roughly 6 AZD1222 recipients were seropositive.

The CDR3 spans 17 residues. The junction had 10 bases not matched to a gene; V was cut back by 4 bases and J by 1 base. CDR1 MDHEN and CDR2 SYDVKM come from the germline V gene. Produced via immunoSEQ multiplex PCR; TCRdb's table is partial and in-frame only. The data contain more than 85,000 clones, approximately 91% of them singletons. The clonotype originates from an adult in good health. The starting material was peripheral blood, obtained on day 0 of AZD1222 vaccination. The rearrangement joins TRBV28 to TRBJ2-5; 9 nucleotides agree with TRBD1. CDR3 bases: TGTGCCAGCAGTTCAATATATTGGGACAGGGCCCAAGAGACCCAGTACTTC. Its protein is CASSSIYWDRAQETQYF.